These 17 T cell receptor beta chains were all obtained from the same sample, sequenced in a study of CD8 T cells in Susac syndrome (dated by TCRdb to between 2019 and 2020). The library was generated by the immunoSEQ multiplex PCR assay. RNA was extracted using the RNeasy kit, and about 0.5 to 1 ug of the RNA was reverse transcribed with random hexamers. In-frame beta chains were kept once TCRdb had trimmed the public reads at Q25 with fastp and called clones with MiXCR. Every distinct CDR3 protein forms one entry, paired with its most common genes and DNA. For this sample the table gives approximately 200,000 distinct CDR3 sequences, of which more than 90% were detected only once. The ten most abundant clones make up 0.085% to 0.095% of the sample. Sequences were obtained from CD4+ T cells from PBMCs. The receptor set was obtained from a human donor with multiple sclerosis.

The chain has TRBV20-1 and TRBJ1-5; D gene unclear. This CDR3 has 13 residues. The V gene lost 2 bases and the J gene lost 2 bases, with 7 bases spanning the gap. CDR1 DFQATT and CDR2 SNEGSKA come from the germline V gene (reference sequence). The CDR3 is CSARHTGNQPQHF. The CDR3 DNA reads TGCAGTGCTAGACATACGGGCAATCAGCCCCAGCATTTT.

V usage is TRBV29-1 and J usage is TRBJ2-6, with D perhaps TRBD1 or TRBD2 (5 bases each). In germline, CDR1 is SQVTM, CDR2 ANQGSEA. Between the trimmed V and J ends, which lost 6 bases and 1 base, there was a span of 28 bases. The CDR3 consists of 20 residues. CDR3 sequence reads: CSVLMRPGRRLDSGANVLTF. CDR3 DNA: TGCAGCGTACTTATGCGCCCGGGACGGCGATTAGATTCTGGGGCCAACGTCCTGACTTTC.

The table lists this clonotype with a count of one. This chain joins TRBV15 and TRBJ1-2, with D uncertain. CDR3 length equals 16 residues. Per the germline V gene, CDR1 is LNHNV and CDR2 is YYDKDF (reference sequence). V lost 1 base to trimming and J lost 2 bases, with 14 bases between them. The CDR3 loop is CATSRGDGGVNYGYTF. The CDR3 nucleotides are TGTGCCACCAGCAGAGGGGATGGTGGTGTAAACTATGGCTACACCTTC.

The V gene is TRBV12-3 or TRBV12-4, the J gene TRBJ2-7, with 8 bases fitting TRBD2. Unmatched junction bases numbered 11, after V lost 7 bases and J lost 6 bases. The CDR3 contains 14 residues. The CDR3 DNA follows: TGTGCCAGCACCAGTTACGGGACTAGGGCCGAGCAGTACTTC. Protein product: CASTSYGTRAEQYF.

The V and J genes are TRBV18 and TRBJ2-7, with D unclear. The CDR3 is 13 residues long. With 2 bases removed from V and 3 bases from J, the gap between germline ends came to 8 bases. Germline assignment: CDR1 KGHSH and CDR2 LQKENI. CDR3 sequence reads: CASSPAVGYEQYF. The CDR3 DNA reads TGTGCCAGCTCACCAGCGGTTGGCTACGAGCAGTACTTC.

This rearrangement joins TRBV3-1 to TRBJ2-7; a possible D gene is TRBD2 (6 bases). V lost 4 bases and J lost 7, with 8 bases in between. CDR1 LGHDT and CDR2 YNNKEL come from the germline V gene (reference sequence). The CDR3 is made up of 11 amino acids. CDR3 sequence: CASSRAGEQYF. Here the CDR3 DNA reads TGTGCCAGCAGCCGTGCGGGGGAGCAGTACTTC.

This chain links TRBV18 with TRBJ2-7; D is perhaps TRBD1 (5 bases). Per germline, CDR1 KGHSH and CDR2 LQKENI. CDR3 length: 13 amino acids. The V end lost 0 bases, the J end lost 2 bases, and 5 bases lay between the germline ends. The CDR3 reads CASSPPQAYEQYF. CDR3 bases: TGTGCCAGCTCACCACCACAGGCCTACGAGCAGTACTTC.

As DNA, the CDR3 is TGCGCCAGCAGCCTTTCTCCGGGCCCGGCGGGGGAGACCCAGTACTTC. Its protein is CASSLSPGPAGETQYF. This chain links TRBV5-1 with TRBJ2-5; possibly TRBD2 for D (6 bases). Germline CDR1 SGHRS, CDR2 YFSETQ. CDR3 size: 16 residues. V lost 4 bases, J lost 5 bases, and 21 bases lay in between.

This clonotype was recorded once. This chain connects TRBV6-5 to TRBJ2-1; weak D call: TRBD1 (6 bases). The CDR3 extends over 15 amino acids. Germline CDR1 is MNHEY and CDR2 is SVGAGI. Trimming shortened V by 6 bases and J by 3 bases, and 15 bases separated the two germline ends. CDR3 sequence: CASSRGQSFYNEQFF. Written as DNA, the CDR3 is TGTGCCAGCAGCCGCGGACAGTCCTTCTACAATGAGCAGTTCTTC.

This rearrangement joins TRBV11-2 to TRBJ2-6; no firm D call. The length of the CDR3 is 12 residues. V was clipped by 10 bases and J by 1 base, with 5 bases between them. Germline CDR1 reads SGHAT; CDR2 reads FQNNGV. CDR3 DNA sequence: TGTGCCACTCGTTCTGGGGCCAACGTCCTGACTTTC. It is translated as CATRSGANVLTF.

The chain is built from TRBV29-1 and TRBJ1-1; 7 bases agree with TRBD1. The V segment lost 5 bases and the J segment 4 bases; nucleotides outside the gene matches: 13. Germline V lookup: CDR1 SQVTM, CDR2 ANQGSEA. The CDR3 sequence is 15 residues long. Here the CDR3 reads CSVYQRQGVGTEAFF. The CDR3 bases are TGCAGCGTTTACCAGCGACAGGGTGTTGGCACTGAAGCTTTCTTT.

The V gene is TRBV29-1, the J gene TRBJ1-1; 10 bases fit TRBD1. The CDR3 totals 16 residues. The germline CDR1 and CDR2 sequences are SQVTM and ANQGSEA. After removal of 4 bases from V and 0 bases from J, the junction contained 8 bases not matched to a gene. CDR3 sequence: CSVGTGTGALNTEAFF. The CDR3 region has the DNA TGCAGCGTTGGTACCGGGACAGGGGCCTTGAACACTGAAGCTTTCTTT.

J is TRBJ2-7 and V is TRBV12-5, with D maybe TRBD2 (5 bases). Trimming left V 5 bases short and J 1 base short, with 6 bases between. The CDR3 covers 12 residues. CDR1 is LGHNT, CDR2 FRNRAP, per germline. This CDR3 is CASGRTSYEQYF. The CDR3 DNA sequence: TGTGCTAGTGGTCGGACTTCCTACGAGCAGTACTTC. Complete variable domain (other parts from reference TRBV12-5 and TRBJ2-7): DARVTQTPRHKVTEMGQEVTMRCQPILGHNTVFWYRQTMMQGLELLAYFRNRAPLDDSGMPKDRFSAEMPDATLATLKIQPSEPRDSAVYFCASGRTSYEQYFGPGTRLTVT.

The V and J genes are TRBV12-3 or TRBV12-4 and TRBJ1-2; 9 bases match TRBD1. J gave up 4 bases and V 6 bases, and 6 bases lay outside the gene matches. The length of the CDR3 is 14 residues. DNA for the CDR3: TGTGCCAGCAGGGGGACAGGGATTGGCTATGGCTACACCTTC. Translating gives CASRGTGIGYGYTF.

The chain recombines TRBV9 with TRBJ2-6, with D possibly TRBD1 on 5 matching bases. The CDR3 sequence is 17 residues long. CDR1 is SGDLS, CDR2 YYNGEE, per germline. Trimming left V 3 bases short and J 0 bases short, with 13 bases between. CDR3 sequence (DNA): TGTGCCAGCAGCGCGACAGTGCTTTACTCTGGGGCCAACGTCCTGACTTTC. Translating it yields CASSATVLYSGANVLTF.

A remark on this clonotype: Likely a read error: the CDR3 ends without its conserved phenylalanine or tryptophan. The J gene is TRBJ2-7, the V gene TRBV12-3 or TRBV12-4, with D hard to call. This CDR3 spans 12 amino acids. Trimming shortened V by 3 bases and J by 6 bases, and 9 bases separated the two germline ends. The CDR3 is CASSFGPVEQYY. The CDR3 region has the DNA TGTGCCAGCAGTTTCGGACCGGTCGAGCAGTACTAC.

The CDR3 coding sequence is TGCGCCAGCAGCTTGGGCCAGGGATTCGATGGCTACACCTTC. It codes for CASSLGQGFDGYTF. V is TRBV5-1 and J is TRBJ1-2, with D perhaps matching TRBD1 (5 bases). Germline CDR1 is SGHRS and CDR2 is YFSETQ. The CDR3 extends over 14 amino acids. Trimming shortened V by 0 bases and J by 6 bases, and 12 bases separated the two germline ends.